Shown below are 3 T cell receptor beta chains from a single sample sequenced in a study of shared clonotypes between healthy human individuals. Produced via immunoSEQ multiplex PCR; TCRdb's table is partial and in-frame only. Found here are about 1.1 million clones, about 84% of them singletons; the top ten hold roughly 0.56%. Sequencing used memory CD4+ T cells from PBMCs. Stated subset: CD45RA-negative fraction. Receptors originate from a man aged 18-30 years in good health. Some clones in this sample may be carry-over from other donors' samples.

V and J are TRBV28 and TRBJ2-7; maybe TRBD2 (6 bases). This CDR3 has 16 residues. Germline CDR1 MDHEN, CDR2 SYDVKM. V dropped 4 bases and J dropped 3 bases, with 19 bases sitting between them. The CDR3 region has the DNA TGTGCCAGCAGTTGGGACTCGAGCTCGAGGAGCTACGAGCAGTACTTC. This translates into CASSWDSSSRSYEQYF.

This clone was observed a few times. The rearrangement joins TRBV19 to TRBJ2-5, with D hard to call. CDR1 is LNHDA and CDR2 is SQIVND in the germline V gene (reference sequence). Deletions cut 6 bases from V and 5 bases from J, with 16 bases between. The CDR3 contains 14 residues. CDR3 region: CASSRSHLGETQYF. CDR3 DNA: TGTGCCAGTAGCCGGAGTCATCTAGGGGAGACCCAGTACTTC.

The rearrangement joins TRBV6-1 to TRBJ1-5, with no clear D. Trimming cost V 4 bases and J 0 bases, with 16 bases left between them. The CDR3 is 17 residues long. Germline V gives CDR1 MNHNS, CDR2 SASEGT. The DNA of the CDR3 is TGTGCCAGCAGTGTTTCCGGGAAATTGAATAGCAATCAGCCCCAGCATTTT. Protein product: CASSVSGKLNSNQPQHF.